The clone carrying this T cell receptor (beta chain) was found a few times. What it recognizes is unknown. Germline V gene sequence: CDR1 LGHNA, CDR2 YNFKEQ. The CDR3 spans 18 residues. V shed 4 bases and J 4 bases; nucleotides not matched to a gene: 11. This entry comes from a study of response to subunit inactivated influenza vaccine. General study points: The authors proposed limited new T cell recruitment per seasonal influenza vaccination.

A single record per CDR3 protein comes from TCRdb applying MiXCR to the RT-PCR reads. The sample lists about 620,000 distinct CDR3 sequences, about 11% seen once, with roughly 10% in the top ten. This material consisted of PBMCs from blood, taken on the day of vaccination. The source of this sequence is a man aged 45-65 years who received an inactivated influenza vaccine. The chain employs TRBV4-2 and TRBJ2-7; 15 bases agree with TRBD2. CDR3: CASSRAGLAGGYIYEQYF. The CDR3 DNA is TGTGCCAGCAGCCGCGCGGGACTAGCGGGAGGATACATTTACGAGCAGTACTTC.